The clone carrying this TCR beta chain appeared a few times. What it recognizes is unknown. TCRdb recomputed calls from the RT-PCR reads with MiXCR, one row per CDR3 protein. The sample has 300,000 to 350,000 distinct CDR3 sequences; 20% to 25% are singletons. This record belongs to a study of response to subunit inactivated influenza vaccine. General observations from the study: Only a handful of new T cells, the authors suggested, are recruited with each seasonal influenza vaccination.

CDR1 and CDR2 from the germline V gene are LGHDT and YNNKEL (reference sequence). This CDR3 has 13 amino acids. Trimming stripped 2 bases from V and 14 bases from J, with 13 bases between. The V call is TRBV3-1, the J call TRBJ1-6, with D possibly matching TRBD1 (6 bases). The sequencing used PBMCs from blood, collected about 19 months after vaccination. The TCR was taken from a man between 45 and 75 years old who received an inactivated influenza vaccine. The CDR3 sequence is CASSQRGGITLHF. In DNA, the CDR3 is TGTGCCAGCAGCCAAAGGGGGGGTATCACCCTCCACTTT.